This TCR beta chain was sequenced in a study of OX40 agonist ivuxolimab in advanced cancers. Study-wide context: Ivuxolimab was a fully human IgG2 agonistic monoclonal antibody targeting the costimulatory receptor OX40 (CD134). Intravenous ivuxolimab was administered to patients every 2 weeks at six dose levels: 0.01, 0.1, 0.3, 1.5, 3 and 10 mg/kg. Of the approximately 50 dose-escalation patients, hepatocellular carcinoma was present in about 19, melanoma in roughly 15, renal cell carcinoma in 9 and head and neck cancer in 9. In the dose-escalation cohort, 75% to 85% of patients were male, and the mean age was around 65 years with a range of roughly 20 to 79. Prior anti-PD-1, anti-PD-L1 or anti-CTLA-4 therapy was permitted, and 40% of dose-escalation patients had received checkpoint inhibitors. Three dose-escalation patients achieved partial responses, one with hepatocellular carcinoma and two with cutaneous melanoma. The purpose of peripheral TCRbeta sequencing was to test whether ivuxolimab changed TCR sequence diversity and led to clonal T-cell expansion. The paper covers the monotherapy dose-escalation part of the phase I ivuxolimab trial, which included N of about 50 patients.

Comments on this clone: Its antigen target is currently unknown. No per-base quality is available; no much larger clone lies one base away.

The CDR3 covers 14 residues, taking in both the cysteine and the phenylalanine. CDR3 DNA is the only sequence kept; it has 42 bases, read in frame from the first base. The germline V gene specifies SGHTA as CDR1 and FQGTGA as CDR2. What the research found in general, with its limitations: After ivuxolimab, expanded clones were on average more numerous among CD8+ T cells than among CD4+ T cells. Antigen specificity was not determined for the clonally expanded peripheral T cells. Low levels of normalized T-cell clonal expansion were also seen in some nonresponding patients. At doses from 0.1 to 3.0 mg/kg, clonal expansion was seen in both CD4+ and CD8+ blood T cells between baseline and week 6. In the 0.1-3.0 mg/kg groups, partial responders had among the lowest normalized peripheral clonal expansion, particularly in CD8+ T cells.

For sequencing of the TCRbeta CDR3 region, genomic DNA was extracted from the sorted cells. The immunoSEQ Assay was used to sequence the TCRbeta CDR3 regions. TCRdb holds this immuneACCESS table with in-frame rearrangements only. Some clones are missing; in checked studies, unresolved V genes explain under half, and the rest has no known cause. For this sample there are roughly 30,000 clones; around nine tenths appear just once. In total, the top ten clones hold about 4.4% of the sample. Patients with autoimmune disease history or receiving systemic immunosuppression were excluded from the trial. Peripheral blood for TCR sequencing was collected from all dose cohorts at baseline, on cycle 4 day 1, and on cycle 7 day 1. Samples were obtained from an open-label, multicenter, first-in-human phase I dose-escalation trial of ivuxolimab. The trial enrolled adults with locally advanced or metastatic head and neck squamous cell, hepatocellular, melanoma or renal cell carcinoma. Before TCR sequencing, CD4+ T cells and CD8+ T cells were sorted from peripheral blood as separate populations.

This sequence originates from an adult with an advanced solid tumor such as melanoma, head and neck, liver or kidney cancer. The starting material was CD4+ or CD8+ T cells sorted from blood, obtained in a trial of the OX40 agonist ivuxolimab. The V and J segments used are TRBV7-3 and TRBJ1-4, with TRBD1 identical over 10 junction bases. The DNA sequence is TGTGCTACCAAACGGGACAGGGGCGTTGAAAAACTGTTTTTT. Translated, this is CATKRDRGVEKLFF. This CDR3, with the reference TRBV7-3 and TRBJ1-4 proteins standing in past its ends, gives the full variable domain GAGVSQTPSNKVTEKGKYVELRCDPISGHTALYWYRQSLGQGPEFLIYFQGTGAADDSGLPNDRFFAVRPEGSVSTLKIQRTERGDSAVYLCATKRDRGVEKLFFGSGTQLSVL.